The rows below give T cell receptor beta chains drawn from one sample of a study of regulatory T cells in long-lasting Graves disease. TCRdb fed the multiplex PCR reads into MiXCR, producing one record per CDR3 protein. The sample shows roughly 400,000 distinct CDR3 sequences, roughly 20% of them seen only once. The specimen comprised peripheral blood mononuclear cells (PBMCs), sampled when the disease was refractory, from a patient treated with antithyroid drugs. The receptors were gathered from a female donor with Graves disease. Both conserved end residues are part of each CDR3. A D gene is named only where the DNA matches it firmly. Rows may omit the clone size; those that give it use once, few, many or a size class.

TRBD2	TRBV11-2	-	TRBJ2-7	TGTGCCAGCAGCCTATCAGTTCTAGCGGGAGGTACCGCCTACGAGCAGTACTTC	CASSLSVLAGGTAYEQYF
-	TRBV5-1	few	TRBJ1-5	TGCGCCAGCAGCTTGGTAGGGAAGTACGATCAGCCCCAGCATTTT	CASSLVGKYDQPQHF
-	TRBV20-1	many	TRBJ2-4	TGCAGTGCTAGAGATAGTGTCGGGACCCCCCAAAACATTCAGTACTTC	CSARDSVGTPQNIQYF
TRBD2	TRBV7-3	many	TRBJ2-5	TGTGCCAGCAGCTCGGGACTAGCGGGAGAGACCCAGTACTTC	CASSSGLAGETQYF
-	TRBV12-3/TRBV12-4	-	TRBJ2-3	TGTGCCAGCAGTTTAGATCCAGGGGTATCCACAGATACGCAGTATTTT	CASSLDPGVSTDTQYF
-	TRBV7-9	-	TRBJ1-1	TGTGCCAGCTCCTCCGAGGGGGATCGGAACATGGCTTTCTTT	CASSSEGDRNMAFF
TRBD1	TRBV19	-	TRBJ1-1	TGTGCCAGTAGCCTCCGGACAGGGGGCCTCTTGATGAACACTGAAGCTTTCTTT	CASSLRTGGLLMNTEAFF
-	TRBV29-1	few	TRBJ2-7	TGCAGCGTTGATCGGGACAACGGGTACGAGCAGTACTTC	CSVDRDNGYEQYF
-	TRBV27	many	TRBJ1-5	TGTGCCAGCAGCCCCGTCCCCTCCGTGGGACAGCCCCAGCATTTT	CASSPVPSVGQPQHF
-	TRBV9	few	TRBJ1-5	TGTGCCAGCAGCACCTTAGGGGAAGCACAGCCCCAGCATTTT	CASSTLGEAQPQHF
-	TRBV7-2	many	TRBJ1-1	TGTGCCAGCAGGGCGCCGGGGTCCGTTGAAGCTTTCTTT	CASRAPGSVEAFF
TRBD1	TRBV4-1	-	TRBJ2-1	TGCGCCAGCAGCCAAAGGGTTAGGACAGGAAGGGGGAGTGGGTCCTACAATGAGCAGTTCTTC	CASSQRVRTGRGSGSYNEQFF
-	TRBV14	-	TRBJ2-5	TGTGCCAGCAGCCTAAGAACGATAGACCCCTGGGAGACCCAGTACTTC	CASSLRTIDPWETQYF
-	TRBV30	many	TRBJ1-5	TGTGCCTGGAGTATACAACTACCCAATCAGCCCCAGCATTTT	CAWSIQLPNQPQHF
TRBD1	TRBV7-2	many	TRBJ2-5	TGTGCCAGCAGAAAAAGGGACAGCCGTCAAGAGACCCAGTACTTC	CASRKRDSRQETQYF
-	TRBV20-1	-	TRBJ1-5	TGCAGTGCTAGAGTGGGGCGGCCCCAGCATTTT	CSARVGRPQHF
-	TRBV2	many	TRBJ2-5	TGTGCCAGCAGTGGCGTTGGGCGCGGAGAGACCCAGTACTTC	CASSGVGRGETQYF
-	TRBV20-1	many	TRBJ2-5	TGCAGTGCTAGTGATGGCGGAGAGACCCAGTACTTC	CSASDGGETQYF
TRBD2	TRBV2	many	TRBJ2-7	TGTGCCAGCAGGGGACTAGCGGAGGTGGGCCGAACGAGGGGCTCCTACGAGCAGTACTTC	CASRGLAEVGRTRGSYEQYF
TRBD1	TRBV5-1	-	TRBJ2-6	TGCGCCAGCAGCTCAGGGACAGGGACCTTCTCTGGGGCCAACGTCCTGACTTTC	CASSSGTGTFSGANVLTF
TRBD1	TRBV10-3	-	TRBJ2-7	TGTGCCATCAGTGAGCCGGGACAGGAAGATTACGAGCAGTACTTC	CAISEPGQEDYEQYF
TRBD2	TRBV7-2	-	TRBJ2-7	TGTGCCAGCAGCTTAGAGTGGACTAGGGCCTACGAGCAGTACTTC	CASSLEWTRAYEQYF
-	TRBV12-3/TRBV12-4	many	TRBJ2-2	TGTGCCAGCAGTTTTATACCCCGAAACACCGGGGAGCTGTTTTTT	CASSFIPRNTGELFF
TRBD2	TRBV20-1	few	TRBJ2-3	TGCAGTGCTAGAGAGACACTAGCGGGAGGGTCCCACACAGATACGCAGTATTTT	CSARETLAGGSHTDTQYF
TRBD1	TRBV15	-	TRBJ2-7	TGTGCCACCAGCAGAGAAGGGACAGGGGGCTACGAGCAGTACTTC	CATSREGTGGYEQYF
-	TRBV3-1	few	TRBJ1-1	TGTGCCAGCAGCCAAGTGGGCGGGTTAACTGAAGCTTTCTTT	CASSQVGGLTEAFF
TRBD1	TRBV6-1	-	TRBJ1-2	TGTGCCAGCAGGGTTGGGACAGGGGATGGCTACACCTTC	CASRVGTGDGYTF
-	TRBV11-1	-	TRBJ2-1	TGTGCCAGCAGCTTAAGGGCTAGCGAGAACAATGAGCAGTTCTTC	CASSLRASENNEQFF
-	TRBV7-9	few	TRBJ2-7	TGTGCCAGCAGCCCTCCTAGACAGGAAATACTCGAGCAGTACTTC	CASSPPRQEILEQYF
-	TRBV7-2	-	TRBJ2-7	TGTGCCAGCAGCACCCTCGGGGGACGCTCCTACGAGCAGTACTTC	CASSTLGGRSYEQYF
TRBD2	TRBV27	-	TRBJ2-7	TGTGCCAGCAGACGACTAGCGGGAGGGCCGATTGAGCAGTACTTC	CASRRLAGGPIEQYF
-	TRBV19	few	TRBJ2-5	TGTGCCAGTAGTCCCGCCGTACAGACCCAGTACTTC	CASSPAVQTQYF
-	TRBV6-9	-	TRBJ1-1	TGTGCCAGCAGTTACGTCGCGGGACAACTCGAAGCTTTCTTT	CASSYVAGQLEAFF
TRBD2	TRBV4-2	-	TRBJ2-7	TGTGCCAGCAGCCAAGAGATTAGCGGGACCTACGAGCAGTACTTC	CASSQEISGTYEQYF
-	TRBV10-3	few	TRBJ2-7	TGTGCCATCAGGAGGGTGGGGGGCGAGCAGTACTTC	CAIRRVGGEQYF
-	TRBV9	-	TRBJ2-2	TGTGCCAGCAGCCCAGGGGAAGGAACCGGGGAGCTGTTTTTT	CASSPGEGTGELFF
-	TRBV12-3/TRBV12-4	many	TRBJ2-7	TGTGCCAGCACCAGGTATCGGGGCCCCTACGAGCAGTACTTC	CASTRYRGPYEQYF
TRBD2	TRBV27	few	TRBJ2-2	TGTGCCAGCAGTTTATTGGCGGGGGTTAGCACCGGGGAGCTGTTTTTT	CASSLLAGVSTGELFF
-	TRBV27	-	TRBJ2-3	TGTGCCAGCAGTTTAGCCGGGCAGGCCGACACTAGCACAGATACGCAGTATTTT	CASSLAGQADTSTDTQYF
-	TRBV20-1	few	TRBJ2-7	TGCAGTGCTAGAGGCACCACTCGGACCTACGAGCAGTACTTC	CSARGTTRTYEQYF